The 29 T cell receptor beta chains presented below share a single source sample, sequenced in a study of OX40 agonist ivuxolimab in advanced cancers. Clones were read by immunoSEQ multiplex PCR, and TCRdb kept only the in-frame ones, dropping some. This table has around 64,000 clones, 80% to 85% appearing once. The specimen was CD4+ or CD8+ T cells sorted from blood, collected in a trial of the OX40 agonist ivuxolimab. These receptors originate from an adult with an advanced solid tumor such as melanoma, head and neck, liver or kidney cancer.

This clone was found once. V gene TRBV19 combines with J gene TRBJ2-1; TRBD2 is a possible D gene (5 bases). The CDR3 sequence is 14 residues long. Germline V CDR1 and CDR2: LNHDA, SQIVND (reference sequence). Trimming removed 7 bases from V and 4 bases from J, with 14 bases in between. The CDR3 loop reads CASTQAGQYNEQFF. The DNA of the CDR3 is TGTGCCAGTACCCAGGCGGGCCAGTACAATGAGCAGTTCTTC. Looking up the rest from reference TRBV19 and TRBJ2-1 gives the full variable domain: DGGITQSPKYLFRKEGQNVTLSCEQNLNHDAMYWYRQDPGQGLRLIYYSQIVNDFQKGDIAEGYSVSREKKESFPLTVTSAQKNPTAFYLCASTQAGQYNEQFFGPGTRLTVL.

This chain uses TRBV9 with TRBJ1-2; no reliable D call. The V and J ends lost 0 bases and 6 bases respectively, with 9 bases between them. The CDR3 has 13 amino acids. CDR1 is SGDLS and CDR2 is YYNGEE in the germline V gene. CDR3 sequence reads: CASSVAPANGYTF. The CDR3 DNA sequence: TGTGCCAGCAGCGTAGCACCCGCGAATGGCTACACCTTC.

This chain connects TRBV15 to TRBJ2-7; 8 nucleotides align to TRBD1. V dropped 0 bases and J dropped 12; count of bases not matched to a gene: 7. This CDR3 is built from 13 residues. Germline CDR1 LNHNV, CDR2 YYDKDF (reference sequence). The CDR3 spells CATSRDVQGAMYF. CDR3 coding DNA: TGTGCCACCAGCAGAGATGTTCAGGGGGCGATGTACTTC.

V usage is TRBV18 and J usage is TRBJ2-2; D possibly corresponds to TRBD1 (6 bases). The CDR3 is made up of 16 amino acids. The V end lost 3 bases, the J end lost 2 bases, and 13 bases lay between the germline ends. Germline V lookup: CDR1 KGHSH, CDR2 LQKENI. The CDR3 DNA reads as TGTGCCAGCTCACCTTGGGGGACACCTAACACCGGGGAGCTGTTTTTT. It translates to CASSPWGTPNTGELFF.

V is TRBV4-2 and J is TRBJ2-5; perhaps TRBD1 as D (5 bases). Germline V gives CDR1 LGHNA, CDR2 YNFKEQ. The CDR3 has 15 amino acids. The V gene lost 0 bases and the J gene lost 7 bases, with 15 bases spanning the gap. This chain's CDR3 is CASSQDLQGSATQYF. CDR3 nucleotide sequence: TGTGCCAGCAGCCAAGACCTGCAGGGTAGTGCGACCCAGTACTTC.

This clone turned up a few times. The rearrangement links TRBV28 to TRBJ2-2; D unresolved. This CDR3 region has 15 residues. The germline gives CDR1 MDHEN, CDR2 SYDVKM. Trimming removed 3 bases from V and 1 base from J, with 9 bases in between. The CDR3, as DNA: TGTGCCAGCAGTTTGATAGAGGAGAACACCGGGGAGCTGTTTTTT. Translating it yields CASSLIEENTGELFF.

This chain links TRBV5-1 with TRBJ2-5, with 7 bases fitting TRBD1. V lost 4 bases and J lost 5; bases outside the gene matches: 8. CDR1 and CDR2 from the germline V gene are SGHRS and YFSETQ. The CDR3 has 14 amino acids. DNA for the CDR3: TGCGCCAGCAGCCGTGACAGGGTGGCCGAGACCCAGTACTTC. This translates into CASSRDRVAETQYF.

The rearrangement uses TRBV5-4 and TRBJ2-1, with a possible D match to TRBD1 (6 bases). This CDR3 is 16 amino acids long. The germline V gene encodes CDR1 SGHNT and CDR2 YYREEE (reference sequence). Trimming took 0 bases from V and 0 from J, leaving 10 bases between them. CDR3 sequence (DNA): TGTGCCAGCAGCTTGGAGGCAGGGGCCTCCTACAATGAGCAGTTCTTC. It specifies CASSLEAGASYNEQFF.

CDR3: CASSLTPEANTGELFF. CDR3 DNA: TGTGCCAGCAGCTTAACCCCGGAAGCGAACACCGGGGAGCTGTTTTTT. The chain joins TRBV7-3 to TRBJ2-2; D is undetermined. The germline V gene encodes CDR1 SGHTA and CDR2 FQGTGA. This CDR3 spans 16 amino acids. V shed 0 bases and J shed 0 bases, with 8 bases lying between them. The full variable domain, completed using reference TRBV7-3 and TRBJ2-2, is GAGVSQTPSNKVTEKGKYVELRCDPISGHTALYWYRQSLGQGPEFLIYFQGTGAADDSGLPNDRFFAVRPEGSVSTLKIQRTERGDSAVYLCASSLTPEANTGELFFGEGSRLTVL.

The gene calls are TRBV5-1 and TRBJ2-1, with 11 bases matching TRBD2. This CDR3 is 15 amino acids long. With V trimmed by 5 bases and J by 4 bases, 5 bases remained unmatched. CDR1 and CDR2 from the germline V gene are SGHRS and YFSETQ. CDR3 in amino acids: CASSSGTSGYNEQFF. CDR3 bases: TGCGCCAGCAGTTCCGGGACTAGCGGATACAATGAGCAGTTCTTC.

V is TRBV5-4 and J is TRBJ2-3; 11 positions match TRBD1. Germline V lookup: CDR1 SGHNT, CDR2 YYREEE (reference sequence). Germline trimming cut 3 bases from V and 6 bases from J; bases unmatched to any gene: 3. The CDR3 is made up of 14 amino acids. For the CDR3, the DNA is TGTGCCAGCAGCTGGACAGGGGGCGCGGATACGCAGTATTTT. Protein product: CASSWTGGADTQYF. The full variable domain, its missing parts supplied by reference TRBV5-4 and TRBJ2-3, is ETGVTQSPTHLIKTRGQQVTLRCSSQSGHNTVSWYQQALGQGPQFIFQYYREEENGRGNFPPRFSGLQFPNYSSELNVNALELDDSALYLCASSWTGGADTQYFGPGTRLTVL.

CDR3 sequence reads: CASSLVWSTEAFF. The CDR3 DNA reads TGTGCCAGCAGCTTAGTTTGGAGCACTGAAGCTTTCTTT. This rearrangement joins TRBV11-2 to TRBJ1-1, with D unclear. The germline V and J ends were trimmed by 1 base and 4 bases, with 7 bases remaining between them. From germline, CDR1 is SGHAT and CDR2 FQNNGV. This CDR3 is built from 13 residues.

V is TRBV5-1 and J is TRBJ1-1; D remains unclear. This CDR3 has 16 amino acids. V was cut by 0 bases and J by 5 bases, with 17 bases left in between. Germline loops: CDR1 SGHRS, CDR2 YFSETQ. In nucleotides, the CDR3 is TGCGCCAGCAGCTTGGTACGGTCGAGAGCTGGGACTGAAGCTTTCTTT. It translates to CASSLVRSRAGTEAFF. Based on the CDR3 plus reference TRBV5-1 and TRBJ1-1, the full variable domain is KAGVTQTPRYLIKTRGQQVTLSCSPISGHRSVSWYQQTPGQGLQFLFEYFSETQRNKGNFPGRFSGRQFSNSRSEMNVSTLELGDSALYLCASSLVRSRAGTEAFFGQGTRLTVV.

The rearrangement joins TRBV14 to TRBJ1-1, with D hard to call. The CDR3 spans 13 residues. Trimming removed 4 bases at V and 1 base at J, with 7 bases between. Germline CDR1 reads SGHDN; CDR2 reads FVKESK. CDR3 sequence reads: CASSPRGNTEAFF. CDR3 nucleotides: TGTGCCAGCAGCCCCCGGGGGAACACTGAAGCTTTCTTT.

This chain uses TRBV15 with TRBJ2-2; possibly TRBD1 for D (6 bases). CDR3 size: 15 residues. With 4 bases removed from V and 1 base from J, the gap between germline ends came to 10 bases. Looked up from germline, CDR1 is LNHNV and CDR2 is YYDKDF (reference sequence). The CDR3 DNA follows: TGTGCCACCAGCAAGGGGGAACTGAACACCGGGGAGCTGTTTTTT. Its protein is CATSKGELNTGELFF.

This chain links TRBV28 with TRBJ1-4, with 7 bases fitting TRBD1. With V trimmed by 6 bases and J by 0 bases, 7 bases remained unmatched. CDR3 size: 16 residues. CDR1 MDHEN and CDR2 SYDVKM come from the germline V gene. The CDR3 coding sequence is TGTGCCAGCAGCTCGGGACAGCTTGCAACTAATGAAAAACTGTTTTTT. Protein product: CASSSGQLATNEKLFF.

The chain recombines TRBV10-3 with TRBJ2-7; the D gene is possibly TRBD2 (7 bases). V was pared by 2 bases and J by 0 bases, with 14 bases between. This CDR3 contains 16 residues. Germline assignment: CDR1 ENHRY and CDR2 SYGVKD. CDR3 region: CAISETGGLSSYEQYF. The CDR3 nucleotides are TGTGCCATCAGTGAGACGGGGGGCTTGAGCTCCTACGAGCAGTACTTC.

In the case of this clone: Other nucleotide sequences from this sample produce the same CDR3. The V call is TRBV7-2, the J call TRBJ1-1; the D gene is possibly TRBD1 (6 bases). The CDR3 runs to 14 residues. Trimming removed 1 base from V and 3 bases from J, with 9 bases in between. The V gene's germline CDR1 is SGHTA and CDR2 FQGNSA. DNA of the CDR3: TGTGCCAGCAGCTTAGGGGACACCTACACTGAAGCTTTCTTT. Residues: CASSLGDTYTEAFF.

This chain connects TRBV7-8 to TRBJ2-6; D gene unclear. The CDR3 extends over 16 amino acids. Trimming left V 4 bases short and J 2 bases short, with 12 bases between. The germline CDR1 and CDR2 sequences are SGHVS and FQNEAQ. The CDR3 spells CASSSASYTGANVLTF. The DNA for the CDR3 is TGTGCCAGCAGCTCCGCGTCCTACACTGGGGCCAACGTCCTGACTTTC.

Worth noting for this clone: The sample has other DNA sequences that encode this CDR3 too. The chain carries TRBV7-9 and TRBJ2-3; perhaps TRBD2 as D (5 bases). This CDR3 is 16 amino acids long. V gave up 1 base and J gave up 5 bases, with 16 bases separating them. Germline V gene lookup returns CDR1 SEHNR and CDR2 FQNEAQ (reference sequence). CDR3 sequence (DNA): TGTGCCAGCAGCTTAGGAAACCCCACCGAGGGAGATACGCAGTATTTT. Its protein product is CASSLGNPTEGDTQYF.

This sequence joins TRBV7-2 and TRBJ2-7; no firm D call. This CDR3 has 14 amino acids. The germline V gene encodes CDR1 SGHTA and CDR2 FQGNSA. With 3 bases removed from V and 5 bases from J, the gap between germline ends came to 14 bases. The CDR3 loop reads CASSFGVGYHEQYF. The CDR3 nucleotides are TGTGCCAGCAGCTTTGGAGTCGGGTACCACGAGCAGTACTTC.

CDR3 sequence: CASSHAGGLWDGYTF. CDR3 coding DNA: TGTGCCAGCAGCCACGCCGGGGGATTATGGGATGGCTACACCTTC. The V and J genes are TRBV7-2 and TRBJ1-2, with D tentatively TRBD1 (5 bases). The CDR3 covers 15 residues. V shed 5 bases and J shed 6 bases, with 19 bases lying between them. The V gene's germline CDR1 is SGHTA and CDR2 FQGNSA.

This clone has just a few counts. V is TRBV9 and J is TRBJ1-6, with D tentatively TRBD1 (5 bases). The germline V and J ends were trimmed by 2 bases and 8 bases, with 14 bases remaining between them. The CDR3 extends over 15 amino acids. From germline, CDR1 is SGDLS and CDR2 YYNGEE. This chain's CDR3 is CASSVTTGAHSPLHF. The DNA of the CDR3 is TGTGCCAGCAGCGTTACAACCGGGGCACATTCACCCCTCCACTTT. Looking up the rest from reference TRBV9 and TRBJ1-6 gives the full variable domain: DSGVTQTPKHLITATGQRVTLRCSPRSGDLSVYWYQQSLDQGLQFLIQYYNGEERAKGNILERFSAQQFPDLHSELNLSSLELGDSALYFCASSVTTGAHSPLHFGNGTRLTVT.

This chain links TRBV7-2 with TRBJ2-1; D is undetermined. CDR3 length equals 13 residues. Germline CDR1 reads SGHTA; CDR2 reads FQGNSA. V lost 3 bases to trimming and J lost 5 bases, with 8 bases between them. In DNA form, the CDR3 reads TGTGCCAGCAGCTTGGCAGAGGACAATGAGCAGTTCTTC. Translation gives CASSLAEDNEQFF. The whole variable domain, remainder taken from reference TRBV7-2 and TRBJ2-1, is GAGVSQSPSNKVTEKGKDVELRCDPISGHTALYWYRQSLGQGLEFLIYFQGNSAPDKSGLPSDRFSAERTGGSVSTLTIQRTQQEDSAVYLCASSLAEDNEQFFGPGTRLTVL.

J is TRBJ1-1 and V is TRBV4-2; D remains unclear. The CDR3 is 14 residues long. CDR1 and CDR2 (germline): LGHNA, YNFKEQ. Trimming cost V 0 bases and J 4 bases, with 9 bases left between them. CDR3 amino acids: CASSQDLGTTEAFF. CDR3 DNA: TGTGCCAGCAGCCAAGATCTGGGAACCACTGAAGCTTTCTTT.

The rearrangement uses TRBV28 and TRBJ2-7; D may match TRBD1 or TRBD2 (5 bases each). V lost 6 bases and J lost 2, with 11 bases in between. This CDR3 comprises 13 residues. Germline-derived CDR1 and CDR2 are MDHEN and SYDVKM. The CDR3 protein is CASSSQGAYEQYF. For the CDR3, the DNA is TGTGCCAGCAGCTCCCAGGGAGCCTACGAGCAGTACTTC.

This chain joins TRBV18 and TRBJ2-7; D is perhaps TRBD1 or TRBD2 (5 bases each). The germline V gene has CDR1 KGHSH and CDR2 LQKENI. The CDR3 consists of 13 residues. The V and J ends lost 7 bases and 6 bases respectively, with 16 bases between them. The CDR3 nucleotides are TGTGCCAGCTGCCGGGACCTTCCCTCCGAGCAGTACTTC. Translating gives CASCRDLPSEQYF.

This clone was seen only once. The chain employs TRBV25-1 and TRBJ2-1; 11 bases agree with TRBD2. Germline loops: CDR1 MGHDK, CDR2 SYGVNS. V trimming: 1 base; J trimming: 8 bases; junction bases outside the gene matches: 10. This CDR3 spans 17 amino acids. CDR3 amino acids: CASSEWELAGVRDEQFF. In DNA form, the CDR3 reads TGTGCCAGCAGTGAATGGGAACTAGCGGGAGTTAGGGATGAGCAGTTCTTC.

This sequence joins TRBV2 and TRBJ2-7; 9 nucleotides line up with TRBD1. Germline CDR1 is SNHLY and CDR2 is FYNNEI. The ends lost 6 bases at V and 7 bases at J; junction bases unmatched: 16. The CDR3 length is 16 residues. CDR3 residues: CASSRITGQGYGEQYF. CDR3 DNA sequence: TGTGCCAGCAGCAGAATTACGGGACAGGGTTACGGGGAGCAGTACTTC.